The 6 T cell receptor beta chains below were found in one sample sequenced in a study of cytomegalovirus exposure and HLA in healthy donors. Primers included in the PCR were 60 Vbeta and 13 Jbeta primers. Repertoires were generated with immunoSEQ multiplex PCR, while TCRdb's copy carries only in-frame clones and drops some. This table has 85,000 to 100,000 clones, about 78% appearing once. Input material: PBMCs. Every receptor here comes from a man aged 35 to 55 in good health and CMV-seronegative.

The rearrangement uses TRBV27 and TRBJ1-4; D possibly corresponds to TRBD1 (5 bases). This CDR3 spans 13 amino acids. The germline CDR1 and CDR2 sequences are MNHEY and SMNVEV (reference sequence). V lost 3 bases and J lost 4, with 6 bases in between. The CDR3 DNA reads as TGTGCCAGCAGTTTCCAGGGTAATGAAAAACTGTTTTTT. Protein product: CASSFQGNEKLFF.

The V and J genes are TRBV19 and TRBJ2-2; 8 nucleotides match TRBD1. Germline V gene data show CDR1 as LNHDA and CDR2 as SQIVND (reference sequence). Trimming took 4 bases from V and 8 from J; bases not matched to a gene: 6. The CDR3 loop spans 14 amino acids. The CDR3, as DNA: TGTGCCAGTAGTAGCCAGGGGGCAATTGGGGAGCTGTTTTTT. Encoded protein: CASSSQGAIGELFF.

Only a few counts were recorded for this clone. This sequence joins TRBV15 and TRBJ1-1; 8 nucleotides align to TRBD1. Germline V CDR1 and CDR2: LNHNV, YYDKDF (reference sequence). This CDR3 spans 14 amino acids. Trimming at V came to 5 bases and at J to 0 bases, leaving 2 bases not matched to a gene. As DNA, the CDR3 is TGTGCCACCAGCGCAGGGGGCATGAACACTGAAGCTTTCTTT. Translating it yields CATSAGGMNTEAFF.

The chain combines TRBV28 with TRBJ1-5; no definite D call. This CDR3 region has 14 residues. Germline V CDR1 and CDR2: MDHEN, SYDVKM. Trimming removed 6 bases from V and 0 bases from J, with 9 bases in between. Here the CDR3 DNA reads TGTGCCAGCAGCCTACTGAATAGCAATCAGCCCCAGCATTTT. Amino acids: CASSLLNSNQPQHF.

This sequence joins TRBV14 and TRBJ2-5; tentatively, D is TRBD1 (6 bases). The V gene's germline CDR1 is SGHDN and CDR2 FVKESK. The CDR3 contains 15 residues. With 2 bases removed from V and 9 bases from J, the gap between germline ends came to 19 bases. CDR3 residues: CASSQYGQPWAAQYF. The CDR3 nucleotides are TGTGCCAGCAGCCAATACGGACAGCCCTGGGCGGCCCAGTACTTC.

This clone was counted a few times. CDR3 protein: CASKVTPVSYNEQFF. The DNA for the CDR3 is TGTGCCAGCAAAGTCACACCAGTCTCCTACAATGAGCAGTTCTTC. V is TRBV6-1 and J is TRBJ2-1; no definite D call. The CDR3 is 15 residues long. V lost 7 bases to trimming and J lost 0 bases, with 13 bases between them. Germline CDR1 and CDR2: MNHNS and SASEGT.